This T cell receptor (beta chain) was recorded in a study of blood T cell repertoires in COVID-19. Across the study: The samples span acute and convalescent COVID-19 from the United States, Italy and Spain.

The CDR3 has 16 residues. V dropped 2 bases and J dropped 3; count of bases not matched to a gene: 9. CDR1 MNHEY and CDR2 SVGAGI come from the germline V gene. Per the original methods: Researchers report that nucleated cell counts were estimated from reference gene primer amplification. The data were produced by immunoSEQ multiplex PCR, yet TCRdb's version contains in-frame clones alone and is incomplete. V and J calls and clone size follow that table, whereas D and trimming were derived from the DNA. The repertoire holds around 75,000 clones, with roughly 80% as singletons. The material sequenced was peripheral blood. The V and J genes are TRBV6-5 and TRBJ1-1; 7 nucleotides align to TRBD1. This TCR was recovered from a man over 45 with COVID-19, enrolled during active disease. CDR3 region: CASSYPQGKGYTEAFF. The CDR3 region has the DNA TGTGCCAGCAGTTACCCACAGGGGAAGGGGTACACTGAAGCTTTCTTT.